What follows are 15 T cell receptor beta chains derived from one specimen sequenced in a study of beta chain features in type 1 diabetes (dated by TCRdb to 2017 to 2018). Results and caveats for the whole study, not just this receptor: In all four CD4+ subsets, TCRB CDR3 length was moderately but significantly shorter in type 1 diabetes patients.

Library preparation used the immunoSEQ multiplex PCR assay. All of the isolated RNA was reverse transcribed with the High Capacity cDNA Reverse Transcription Kit, so expressed TCRB transcripts were sequenced. TCRdb provides this immuneACCESS table in a form limited to in-frame rearrangements. Some clones are lacking; in checked studies, under half of them reflect an unresolved V gene, and why the rest are absent is not known. The table for this sample lists under 250,000 clones; about 14% of them were counted only once. Approximately 0.021% of the sample goes to the ten largest clones. No antigen has been identified for these receptors. Specimen: naive CD4+ T cells from blood. The sample's cell subset or site label, decoded: true naive CD4+ T cells. Receptor source: a man aged 25-45 years with type 1 diabetes.

V usage is TRBV9 and J usage is TRBJ1-6; D is uncertain. CDR1 SGDLS and CDR2 YYNGEE come from the germline V gene. This CDR3 is 15 amino acids long. Trimming stripped 0 bases from V and 8 bases from J, with 12 bases between. As DNA, the CDR3 is TGTGCCAGCAGCGTAGTAGGATCCGGGGATTCACCCCTCCACTTT. It specifies CASSVVGSGDSPLHF.

This clone was observed a few times. Other DNA sequences in the same sample also yield this CDR3. In nucleotides, the CDR3 is TGCGCCAGCAGCTTGCAGGGAGGGGAGACCCAGTACTTC. It specifies CASSLQGGETQYF. The chain joins TRBV5-1 to TRBJ2-5; TRBD2 matches at 7 bases. Per the germline V gene, CDR1 is SGHRS and CDR2 is YFSETQ. The V gene end was trimmed by 1 base and the J gene end by 5 bases; junction bases not matched to a gene: 2. This CDR3 comprises 13 residues.

The rearrangement uses TRBV11-2 and TRBJ2-7, with D maybe TRBD1 (6 bases). The germline gives CDR1 SGHAT, CDR2 FQNNGV. V shed 6 bases and J shed 5 bases, with 20 bases lying between them. This CDR3 contains 15 residues. The CDR3 is CASRSVGGIDHEQYF. The CDR3 coding sequence is TGTGCCAGCAGATCTGTAGGGGGTATCGACCACGAGCAGTACTTC.

A few counts support this clone. CDR3 loop: CASSYSGGGAQNIQYF. In DNA, the CDR3 is TGTGCCAGCAGTTACTCGGGCGGGGGGGCTCAAAACATTCAGTACTTC. This chain links TRBV6-6 with TRBJ2-4; TRBD2 matches at 9 bases. Germline CDR1 reads MNHNY; CDR2 reads SVGAGI (reference sequence). This CDR3 contains 16 residues. Trimming at V came to 0 bases and at J to 5 bases, leaving 5 bases not matched to a gene.

A few counts support this clone. The V and J genes are TRBV9 and TRBJ2-3, with 7 bases lining up with TRBD1. The CDR3 totals 15 residues. Germline CDR1 SGDLS, CDR2 YYNGEE. V was clipped by 4 bases and J by 4 bases; unmatched bases: 9. CDR3 residues: CASSQTGVKADTQYF. The CDR3 coding sequence is TGTGCCAGCAGCCAAACAGGGGTTAAGGCAGATACGCAGTATTTT.

The chain employs TRBV29-1 and TRBJ2-3, with 11 bases that match TRBD1. V lost 5 bases and J lost 6; bases outside the gene matches: 7. Germline V gene sequence: CDR1 SQVTM, CDR2 ANQGSEA. The CDR3 has 14 amino acids. Here the CDR3 reads CSVRTGGAGDTQYF. The CDR3, as DNA: TGCAGCGTTCGGACAGGGGGCGCGGGCGATACGCAGTATTTT.

CDR3 sequence reads: CASSPGEIPYNEQFF. CDR3 coding DNA: TGTGCCAGCTCACCAGGGGAGATTCCCTACAATGAGCAGTTCTTC. The genes are TRBV18 and TRBJ2-1, with D possibly being TRBD2 (5 bases). The CDR3 length is 15 residues. V was clipped by 2 bases and J by 2 bases, with 10 bases between them. Germline CDR1 is KGHSH and CDR2 is LQKENI.

A few counts support this clone. The chain has TRBV9 and TRBJ2-3; TRBD2 is a possible D gene (6 bases). Germline V lookup: CDR1 SGDLS, CDR2 YYNGEE. CDR3 length: 13 amino acids. Trimming pared 8 bases from V and 5 bases from J, leaving 15 bases between. CDR3 DNA sequence: TGTGCCAGTGCCCTAGCGAACGGAGATACGCAGTATTTT. This translates into CASALANGDTQYF. Complete variable domain (other parts from reference TRBV9 and TRBJ2-3): DSGVTQTPKHLITATGQRVTLRCSPRSGDLSVYWYQQSLDQGLQFLIQYYNGEERAKGNILERFSAQQFPDLHSELNLSSLELGDSALYFCASALANGDTQYFGPGTRLTVL.

J is TRBJ2-2 and V is TRBV7-2; a weak D match, TRBD2 (6 bases). Deletions cut 6 bases from V and 5 bases from J, with 19 bases between. CDR3 length equals 16 residues. Per germline, CDR1 SGHTA and CDR2 FQGNSA. CDR3 amino acids: CASRIGGNSATGELFF. The CDR3 bases are TGTGCCAGCAGGATTGGCGGGAACTCGGCGACCGGGGAGCTGTTTTTT. Combining the CDR3 with reference TRBV7-2 and TRBJ2-2 gives the whole variable domain GAGVSQSPSNKVTEKGKDVELRCDPISGHTALYWYRQSLGQGLEFLIYFQGNSAPDKSGLPSDRFSAERTGGSVSTLTIQRTQQEDSAVYLCASRIGGNSATGELFFGEGSRLTVL.

The V gene is TRBV29-1, the J gene TRBJ2-5; 8 bases map to TRBD1. V lost 6 bases to trimming and J lost 1 base; unmatched junction nucleotides: 4. The length of the CDR3 is 13 residues. The V gene's germline CDR1 is SQVTM and CDR2 ANQGSEA. CDR3 region: CSVIGQGQETQYF. The CDR3 nucleotides are TGCAGCGTAATCGGACAGGGCCAAGAGACCCAGTACTTC.

The table lists this clone with a few counts. This specimen includes other DNA sequences encoding the same CDR3. The CDR3 protein is CASSFYTDTQYF. In nucleotides, the CDR3 is TGTGCCAGCAGTTTCTACACAGATACGCAGTATTTT. This rearrangement joins TRBV7-2 to TRBJ2-3; D gene uncertain. V was clipped by 6 bases and J by 2 bases, with 6 bases between them. Germline V lookup: CDR1 SGHTA, CDR2 FQGNSA. CDR3 length equals 12 residues.

The chain uses TRBV7-9 and TRBJ2-5; no definite D call. This CDR3 contains 11 residues. With 2 bases removed from V and 5 bases from J, the gap between germline ends came to 3 bases. The germline gives CDR1 SEHNR, CDR2 FQNEAQ (reference sequence). The CDR3: CASSLLETQYF. The DNA for the CDR3 is TGTGCCAGCAGCTTACTGGAGACCCAGTACTTC.

The CDR3 DNA sequence: TGTGCCATCAGTGAGTCTGGGCAGTTGAGCATATATTTT. Residues: CAISESGQLSIYF. The J gene is TRBJ1-3, the V gene TRBV10-3; D unresolved. Deletions cut 0 bases from V and 12 bases from J, with 12 bases between. The CDR3 is 13 amino acids. CDR1 is ENHRY, CDR2 SYGVKD, per germline.

The sample holds a few counts of this clone. The genes are TRBV7-9 and TRBJ2-5, with 11 positions matching TRBD2. The CDR3 runs to 15 residues. The V segment lost 4 bases and the J segment 2 bases; nucleotides outside the gene matches: 3. The V gene's germline CDR1 is SEHNR and CDR2 FQNEAQ (reference sequence). The CDR3 loop is CASSSGLAVQETQYF. The CDR3 DNA reads as TGTGCCAGCAGCTCGGGACTAGCGGTACAAGAGACCCAGTACTTC. Looking up the rest from reference TRBV7-9 and TRBJ2-5 gives the full variable domain: DTGVSQNPRHKITKRGQNVTFRCDPISEHNRLYWYRQTLGQGPEFLTYFQNEAQLEKSRLLSDRFSAERPKGSFSTLEIQRTEQGDSAMYLCASSSGLAVQETQYFGPGTRLLVL.

The V gene is TRBV15, the J gene TRBJ1-5; perhaps TRBD1 as D (5 bases). Trimming cost V 5 bases and J 1 base, with 15 bases left between them. CDR1 LNHNV and CDR2 YYDKDF come from the germline V gene (reference sequence). This CDR3 has 16 residues. The CDR3 reads CATSPGKGSSNQPQHF. The CDR3 bases are TGTGCCACCAGCCCAGGGAAGGGAAGCAGCAATCAGCCCCAGCATTTT.